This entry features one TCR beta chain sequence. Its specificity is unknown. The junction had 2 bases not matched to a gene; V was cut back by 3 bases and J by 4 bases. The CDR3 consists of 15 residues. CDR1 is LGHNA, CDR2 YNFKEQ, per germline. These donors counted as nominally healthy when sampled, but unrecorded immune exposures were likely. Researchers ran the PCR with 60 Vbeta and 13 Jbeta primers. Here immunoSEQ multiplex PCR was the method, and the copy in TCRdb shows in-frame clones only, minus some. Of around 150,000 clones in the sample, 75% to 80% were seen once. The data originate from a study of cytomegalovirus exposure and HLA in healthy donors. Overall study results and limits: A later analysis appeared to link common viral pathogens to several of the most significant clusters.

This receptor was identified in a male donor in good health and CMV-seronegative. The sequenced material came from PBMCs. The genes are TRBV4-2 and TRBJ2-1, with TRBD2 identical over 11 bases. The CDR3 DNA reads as TGTGCCAGCAGCCAGGGACTAGCGGCATACAATGAGCAGTTCTTC. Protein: CASSQGLAAYNEQFF.